This T cell receptor beta chain was recovered during a study of CD8 T cells in Susac syndrome. About the research overall: Sequenced Susac syndrome patients included over five with active disease and roughly 8 who were in remission.

When the RNA was reverse transcribed, random hexamers were used with an input of roughly 0.5 to 1 ug. Multiplex PCR with immunoSEQ amplified the TCR beta CDR3 across 54 Vbeta and 13 Jbeta. TCRdb reprocessed the immunoSEQ multiplex PCR reads via MiXCR and lists one record per CDR3 protein. The repertoire holds under 200,000 distinct CDR3 sequences, with around 90% as singletons. Negative isolation yielded CD4+ and CD8+ T cells, and FACS enriched TEMRA cells. The CDR3 is 17 residues long. With 6 bases removed from V and 3 bases from J, the gap between germline ends came to 27 bases. Germline CDR1 reads DFQATT; CDR2 reads SNEGSKA (reference sequence).

The J gene is TRBJ2-7, the V gene TRBV20-1; D is perhaps TRBD2 (6 bases). The sequenced material came from CD4+ T cells from PBMCs. This TCR was sampled from a human donor with Susac syndrome. The CDR3 here is CSAQDKRRGSRVYEQYF. In DNA, the CDR3 is TGCAGTGCCCAGGACAAGAGGCGGGGTTCGAGGGTCTACGAGCAGTACTTC.